A selection of T cell receptor beta chains follows, all from one sample in a study of blood T cells in healthy people across ages. TCRdb independently ran MiXCR on the 5' RACE reads; one entry per CDR3 protein. The table has under 1,000,000 distinct CDR3 sequences, approximately 35% seen once. Sample: blood. The source of these receptors is a man between 18 and 29 years old in good health. The CDR3 runs from the conserved cysteine through the conserved F or W. Fields, in order: J gene, V gene, clone size, D gene, CDR3 protein, CDR3 DNA. D genes are given only for firm matches. Some rows have no size entry. The others give once, few or many, or a class for an expanded clone.

TRBJ1-2 TRBV10-3 NA TRBD1 CATRGSGSGYTF TGTGCCACCAGGGGGTCGGGAAGCGGCTACACCTTC
TRBJ2-3 TRBV25-1 NA NA CASSELGQSTDTQYF TGTGCCAGCAGTGAATTGGGGCAGAGCACAGATACGCAGTATTTT
TRBJ2-7 TRBV12-3/TRBV12-4 many NA CASSQIYEQYF TGTGCCAGCAGTCAAATTTACGAGCAGTACTTC
TRBJ1-1 TRBV12-3/TRBV12-4 NA TRBD1 CASSPQGFSTEAFF TGTGCCAGCAGCCCACAGGGGTTCAGCACTGAAGCTTTCTTT
TRBJ2-1 TRBV28 few TRBD1 CASSSPNGIQGEDLNEQFF TGTGCCAGCAGTTCTCCAAACGGAATACAGGGGGAGGACCTCAATGAGCAGTTCTTC
TRBJ2-5 TRBV7-2 many NA CASSLRVGIQETQYF TGTGCCAGCAGCTTGAGGGTGGGGATCCAAGAGACCCAGTACTTC
TRBJ2-1 TRBV5-1 few TRBD2 CASTGFLAGGPGNEQFF TGCGCCAGCACCGGTTTTCTAGCGGGGGGGCCGGGGAATGAGCAGTTCTTC
TRBJ2-3 TRBV5-1 few NA CASSLGGSFTDTQYF TGCGCCAGCAGCTTGGGAGGGAGCTTCACAGATACGCAGTATTTT
TRBJ2-7 TRBV20-1 many NA CSAGSYEQYF TGCAGTGCTGGGTCCTACGAGCAGTACTTC
TRBJ1-1 TRBV5-6 NA NA CASGGRAMNTEAFF TGTGCCAGCGGGGGACGGGCAATGAACACTGAAGCTTTCTTT
TRBJ1-1 TRBV12-3/TRBV12-4 few NA CASSLQTGARRAFF TGTGCCAGCAGTCTCCAGACAGGCGCTCGGCGAGCTTTCTTT
TRBJ2-1 TRBV7-2 few TRBD2 CASSRTSGGSNEQFF TGTGCCAGCAGCCGGACTAGCGGGGGGAGCAATGAGCAGTTCTTC
TRBJ2-3 TRBV5-1 NA TRBD2 CASSFLAGGLDTQYF TGCGCCAGCAGCTTCCTAGCGGGGGGGCTGGATACGCAGTATTTT
TRBJ2-2 TRBV4-1 NA NA CASSQGDTVGTGELFF TGCGCCAGCAGCCAAGGGGACACGGTTGGCACCGGGGAGCTGTTTTTT
TRBJ2-5 TRBV4-3 few TRBD2 CASSQDVRGETQYF TGCGCCAGCAGCCAAGATGTGCGGGGGGAGACCCAGTACTTC